This TCR beta chain was identified during a study of shared clonotypes between healthy human individuals. CD4+ cells yielded CD45RA+ naive and CD45RA-negative memory subsets. The authors distributed each subset's genomic DNA evenly over several immunoSEQ plates. The table came from immunoSEQ multiplex PCR; TCRdb's copy has only in-frame clones and leaves some out. This table has some 2.4 million clones, over 85% appearing once. This CDR3 contains 17 residues. CDR1 is SGHRS, CDR2 YFSETQ, per germline. Germline trimming cut 1 base from V and 5 bases from J; bases unmatched to any gene: 11. This sequence was found in a young man in good health. Some clones in this sample may be carry-over from other donors' samples. Source material: naive CD4+ T cells from PBMCs. Subset meaning: CD45RA+ positively selected. This chain links TRBV5-1 with TRBJ2-1; 8 bases are a match to TRBD2. DNA for the CDR3: TGCGCCAGCAGCTTGTGGGGACTAGACCCGGGAAACAATGAGCAGTTCTTC. This codes for CASSLWGLDPGNNEQFF.